The 17 T cell receptor beta chains in this list originate from one sample, sequenced in a study of cytomegalovirus exposure and HLA in healthy donors. Researchers ran the PCR with 60 Vbeta and 13 Jbeta primers. Produced via immunoSEQ multiplex PCR; TCRdb's table is partial and in-frame only. The sample contains about 200,000 clones, about 70% of which appear only once. The source material was PBMCs. The receptors derive from a woman in her thirties in good health and CMV-seronegative.

The rearrangement links TRBV21-1 to TRBJ1-3; whether TRBD1, the table's D call, matches the DNA was not checked. TRBV21-1 is a pseudogene segment. CDR3 length equals 18 residues. The CDR3 loop reads CASHPDRVKTFSGNTIYF. The CDR3 DNA is TGTGCCAGCCACCCGGACAGGGTCAAAACTTTCTCTGGAAACACCATATATTTT.

This clone was observed once. V and J are TRBV19 and TRBJ2-3; a weak D match, TRBD2 (6 bases). CDR3 size: 15 residues. Germline V gene lookup returns CDR1 LNHDA and CDR2 SQIVND (reference sequence). Trimming shortened V by 6 bases and J by 4 bases, and 17 bases separated the two germline ends. CDR3 sequence reads: CASSLGRGTADTQYF. The CDR3 coding sequence is TGTGCCAGTAGCCTCGGGCGGGGCACGGCAGATACGCAGTATTTT.

Only a few counts were recorded for this clone. The chain is built from TRBV7-9 and TRBJ2-1; 13 nucleotides agree with TRBD2. There are 17 residues in the CDR3. Germline CDR1 SEHNR, CDR2 FQNEAQ (reference sequence). The trim removed 0 bases at V and 9 bases at J, leaving 8 bases unmatched. In DNA, the CDR3 is TGTGCCAGCAGCTTAGCTCAGTCGGGACTAGCGGGGAGTGAGCAGTTCTTC. Translated, it gives CASSLAQSGLAGSEQFF.

V and J are TRBV7-2 and TRBJ2-3, with TRBD1 matching over 8 bases. This CDR3 has 14 residues. V was clipped by 7 bases and J by 6 bases; unmatched bases: 9. Germline V gives CDR1 SGHTA, CDR2 FQGNSA. CDR3: CASTGTGRQDTQYF. In nucleotides, the CDR3 is TGTGCCAGCACCGGGACAGGACGTCAGGATACGCAGTATTTT.

J is TRBJ1-5 and V is TRBV6-1; no clear D. V shed 0 bases and J shed 4 bases, with 13 bases lying between them. The CDR3 is 16 residues long. The germline V gene encodes CDR1 MNHNS and CDR2 SASEGT. The CDR3: CASSEARILKNQPQHF. The CDR3 region has the DNA TGTGCCAGCAGTGAAGCGCGGATACTAAAGAATCAGCCCCAGCATTTT.

This chain connects TRBV6-5 to TRBJ2-7, with TRBD1 identical over 8 bases. The CDR3 is 15 amino acids. Germline CDR1 and CDR2: MNHEY and SVGAGI. The junction had 7 bases not matched to a gene; V was cut back by 6 bases and J by 0 bases. The DNA of the CDR3 is TGTGCCAGCAGCCTCTACAGGGGGGCCTCCTACGAGCAGTACTTC. The encoded protein is CASSLYRGASYEQYF.

The chain carries TRBV29-1 and TRBJ2-5; TRBD2 matches 7 bases. Germline CDR1 is SQVTM and CDR2 is ANQGSEA. The CDR3 consists of 12 residues. The V gene end was trimmed by 4 bases and the J gene end by 11 bases; junction bases not matched to a gene: 10. CDR3 sequence: CSVGDPAGEQYF. The CDR3, as DNA: TGCAGCGTTGGAGACCCGGCGGGGGAGCAGTACTTC.

DNA of the CDR3: TGTGCCACCAGCAGCGGTGCACTGGACACTGAAGCTTTCTTT. The encoded protein is CATSSGALDTEAFF. This chain uses TRBV15 with TRBJ1-1, with D unresolved. CDR1 is LNHNV, CDR2 YYDKDF, per germline (reference sequence). This CDR3 is 14 amino acids long. V lost 3 bases to trimming and J lost 3 bases, with 11 bases between them.

The genes are TRBV6-5 and TRBJ1-1; D not certain. CDR3 length: 14 residues. Deletions cut 6 bases from V and 1 base from J, with 12 bases between. Germline V lookup: CDR1 MNHEY, CDR2 SVGAGI. CDR3 amino acids: CASRTGGSNTEAFF. In DNA form, the CDR3 reads TGTGCCAGCAGAACCGGAGGTTCGAACACTGAAGCTTTCTTT.

This clone was picked up a small number of times. The chain has TRBV5-8 and TRBJ1-5; possible D gene TRBD1, 5 bases. Deletions cut 0 bases from V and 2 bases from J, with 21 bases between. The germline V gene has CDR1 SGHTS and CDR2 YDEGEE. The CDR3 is 19 residues long. The CDR3 coding sequence is TGTGCCAGCAGCTTGGGGCCGACAGCCAAAAAGCTGGGCAATCAGCCCCAGCATTTT. It codes for CASSLGPTAKKLGNQPQHF.

The rearrangement uses TRBV20-1 and TRBJ1-2; D is perhaps TRBD1 (5 bases). The germline V gene has CDR1 DFQATT and CDR2 SNEGSKA (reference sequence). Trimming removed 7 bases at V and 8 bases at J, with 11 bases between. The CDR3 extends over 10 amino acids. CDR3 residues: CSVWNRGYTF. The CDR3 nucleotides are TGCAGTGTATGGAACAGGGGCTACACCTTC.

The chain has TRBV7-2 and TRBJ1-6, with a tentative D call TRBD1 (6 bases). Trimming removed 6 bases at V and 2 bases at J, with 14 bases between. Germline values: CDR1 SGHTA, CDR2 FQGNSA. The CDR3 totals 16 residues. CDR3 coding DNA: TGTGCCAGCAGTCTTAGACAGGCAGCCTATAATTCACCCCTCCACTTT. Encoded protein: CASSLRQAAYNSPLHF.

The chain uses TRBV9 and TRBJ2-1; maybe TRBD2 (7 bases). Germline CDR1 and CDR2: SGDLS and YYNGEE. This CDR3 spans 12 amino acids. Trimming pared 8 bases from V and 10 bases from J, leaving 16 bases between. As DNA, the CDR3 is TGTGCCAGTCAACAGGGTAGCGGGGAGCAGTTCTTC. This encodes CASQQGSGEQFF.

V is TRBV6-1 and J is TRBJ2-3; the match to TRBD2 covers 14 bases. This CDR3 region has 17 residues. After removal of 5 bases from V and 3 bases from J, the junction contained 7 bases not matched to a gene. Germline V gives CDR1 MNHNS, CDR2 SASEGT. The CDR3 sequence is CASSQGTSGSLTDTQYF. CDR3 nucleotides: TGTGCCAGCAGTCAAGGGACTAGCGGGAGTTTGACAGATACGCAGTATTTT.

This sequence joins TRBV5-1 and TRBJ2-1; 7 bases align to TRBD2. Germline values: CDR1 SGHRS, CDR2 YFSETQ. V lost 2 bases to trimming and J lost 4 bases; unmatched junction nucleotides: 3. The CDR3 has 14 amino acids. Here the CDR3 reads CASSFAGVYNEQFF. The CDR3 DNA sequence: TGCGCCAGCAGCTTTGCGGGGGTTTACAATGAGCAGTTCTTC.

This chain uses TRBV2 with TRBJ1-2, with TRBD1 as a possible D gene (6 bases). Trimming took off 5 bases at V and 2 bases at J, with 9 bases between the two ends. Germline V gene lookup returns CDR1 SNHLY and CDR2 FYNNEI. The CDR3 runs 13 residues. In DNA form, the CDR3 reads TGTGCCAGCAGTCCCACAGGGAACTATGGCTACACCTTC. Protein sequence: CASSPTGNYGYTF.

The chain employs TRBV21-1 and TRBJ2-5; TRBD1, the D gene given by the table, was not confirmed from the DNA. With the DNA end fitting TRBJ2-7 better, the J assignment may be wrong. TRBV21-1 is an annotated pseudogene. The CDR3 length is 15 residues. CDR3: CASPRKAPGSYEQYF. DNA for the CDR3: TGTGCCAGCCCCAGGAAGGCTCCCGGCTCCTACGAGCAGTACTTC.